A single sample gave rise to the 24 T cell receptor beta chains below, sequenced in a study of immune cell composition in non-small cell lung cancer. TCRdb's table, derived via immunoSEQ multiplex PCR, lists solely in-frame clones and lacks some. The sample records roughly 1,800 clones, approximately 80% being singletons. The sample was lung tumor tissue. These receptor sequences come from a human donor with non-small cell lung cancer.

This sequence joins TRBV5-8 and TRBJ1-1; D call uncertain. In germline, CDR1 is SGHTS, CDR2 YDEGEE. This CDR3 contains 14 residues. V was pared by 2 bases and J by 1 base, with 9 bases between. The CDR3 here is CASSFGRGNTEAFF. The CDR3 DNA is TGTGCCAGCAGCTTTGGACGGGGGAACACTGAAGCTTTCTTT.

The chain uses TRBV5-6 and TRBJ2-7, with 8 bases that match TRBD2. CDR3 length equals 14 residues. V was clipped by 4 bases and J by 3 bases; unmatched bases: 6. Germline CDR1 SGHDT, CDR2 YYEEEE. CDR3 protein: CASSPFAGGYEQYV. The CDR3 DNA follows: TGTGCCAGCAGCCCTTTTGCGGGAGGCTACGAGCAGTACGTC.

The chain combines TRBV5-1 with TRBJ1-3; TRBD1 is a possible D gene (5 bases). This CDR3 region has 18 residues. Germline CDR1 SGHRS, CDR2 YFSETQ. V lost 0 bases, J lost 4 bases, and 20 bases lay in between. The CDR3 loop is CASSLAWSGTTGGNTIYF. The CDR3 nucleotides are TGCGCCAGCAGCTTGGCCTGGTCAGGAACTACAGGAGGAAACACCATATATTTT.

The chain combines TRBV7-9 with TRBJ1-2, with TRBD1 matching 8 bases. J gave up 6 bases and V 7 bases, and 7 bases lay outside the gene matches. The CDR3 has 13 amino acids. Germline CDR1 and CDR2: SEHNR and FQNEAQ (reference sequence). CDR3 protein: CASTEATGDGYTF. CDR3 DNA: TGTGCCAGCACCGAGGCGACAGGGGATGGCTACACCTTC.

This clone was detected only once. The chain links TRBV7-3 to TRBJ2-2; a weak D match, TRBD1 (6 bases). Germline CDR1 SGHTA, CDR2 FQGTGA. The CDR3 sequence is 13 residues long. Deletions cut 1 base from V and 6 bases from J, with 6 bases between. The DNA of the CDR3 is TGTGCCAGCAGCTTAAACAGGGCCGGGGAGCTGTTTTTT. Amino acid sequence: CASSLNRAGELFF.

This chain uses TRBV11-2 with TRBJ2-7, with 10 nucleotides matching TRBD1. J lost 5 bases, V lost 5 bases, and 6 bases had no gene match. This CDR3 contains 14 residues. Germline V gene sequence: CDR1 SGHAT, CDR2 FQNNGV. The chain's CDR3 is CASSTGTGVHEQYF. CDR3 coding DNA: TGTGCCAGCAGCACCGGGACAGGGGTCCACGAGCAGTACTTC.

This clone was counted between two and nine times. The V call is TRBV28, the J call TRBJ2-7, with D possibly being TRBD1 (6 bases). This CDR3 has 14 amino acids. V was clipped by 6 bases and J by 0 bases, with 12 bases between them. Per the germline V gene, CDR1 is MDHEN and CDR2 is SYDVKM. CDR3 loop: CASSPGTYSYEQYF. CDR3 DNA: TGTGCCAGCAGCCCCGGGACATACTCCTACGAGCAGTACTTC.

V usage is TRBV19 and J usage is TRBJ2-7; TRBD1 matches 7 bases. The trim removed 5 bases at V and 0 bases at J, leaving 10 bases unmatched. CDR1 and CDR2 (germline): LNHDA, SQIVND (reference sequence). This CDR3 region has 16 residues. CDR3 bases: TGTGCCAGTAGTGGACCGACAGGGTTCCTCTCCTACGAGCAGTACTTC. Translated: CASSGPTGFLSYEQYF.

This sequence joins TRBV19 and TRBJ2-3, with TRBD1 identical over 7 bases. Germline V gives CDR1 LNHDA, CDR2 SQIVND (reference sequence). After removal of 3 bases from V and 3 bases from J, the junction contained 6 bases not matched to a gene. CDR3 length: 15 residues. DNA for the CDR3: TGTGCCAGTAGTATTGGCAGGGGGAGTACAGATACGCAGTATTTT. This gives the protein CASSIGRGSTDTQYF.

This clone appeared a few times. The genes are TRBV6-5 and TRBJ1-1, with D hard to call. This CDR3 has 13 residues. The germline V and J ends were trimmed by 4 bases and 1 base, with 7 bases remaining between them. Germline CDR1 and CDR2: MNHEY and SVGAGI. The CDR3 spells CASSLAGNTEAFF. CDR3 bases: TGTGCCAGCAGTTTGGCGGGGAACACTGAAGCTTTCTTT.

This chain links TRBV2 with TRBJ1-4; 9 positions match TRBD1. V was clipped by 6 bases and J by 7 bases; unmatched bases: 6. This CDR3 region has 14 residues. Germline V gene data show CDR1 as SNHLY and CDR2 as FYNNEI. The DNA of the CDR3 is TGTGCCAGCAGACAGGGGGCGGGTTTTGAAAAACTGTTTTTT. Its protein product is CASRQGAGFEKLFF.

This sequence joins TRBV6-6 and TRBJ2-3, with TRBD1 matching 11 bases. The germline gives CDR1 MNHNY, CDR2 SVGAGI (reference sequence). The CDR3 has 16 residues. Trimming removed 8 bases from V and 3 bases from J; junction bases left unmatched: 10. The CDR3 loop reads CASLNRDRGITDTQYF. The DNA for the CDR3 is TGTGCCAGCCTGAACCGGGACAGGGGGATAACAGATACGCAGTATTTT.

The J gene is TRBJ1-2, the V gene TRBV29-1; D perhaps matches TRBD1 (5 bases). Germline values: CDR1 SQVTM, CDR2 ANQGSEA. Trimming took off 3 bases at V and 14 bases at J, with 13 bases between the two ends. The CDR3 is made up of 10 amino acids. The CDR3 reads CSVDPVTGTF. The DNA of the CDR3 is TGCAGCGTTGATCCCGTCACAGGAACCTTC.

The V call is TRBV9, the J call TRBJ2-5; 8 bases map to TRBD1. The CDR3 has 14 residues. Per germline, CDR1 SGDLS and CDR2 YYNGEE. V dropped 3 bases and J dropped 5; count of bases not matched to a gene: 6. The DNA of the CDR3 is TGTGCCAGCAGCGGCGGACAGGGATGGGAGACCCAGTACTTC. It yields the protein CASSGGQGWETQYF.

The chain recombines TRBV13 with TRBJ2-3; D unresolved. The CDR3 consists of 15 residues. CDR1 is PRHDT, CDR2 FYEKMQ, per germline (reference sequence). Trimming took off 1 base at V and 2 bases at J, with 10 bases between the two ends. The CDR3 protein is CASSLVVAPTDTQYF. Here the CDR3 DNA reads TGTGCCAGCAGCTTAGTGGTAGCCCCCACAGATACGCAGTATTTT.

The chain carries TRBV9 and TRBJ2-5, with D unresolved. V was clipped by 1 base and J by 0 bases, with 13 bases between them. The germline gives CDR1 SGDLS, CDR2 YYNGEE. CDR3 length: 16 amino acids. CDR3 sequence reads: CASSVSPLTNQETQYF. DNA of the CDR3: TGTGCCAGCAGCGTATCTCCGCTAACTAACCAAGAGACCCAGTACTTC.

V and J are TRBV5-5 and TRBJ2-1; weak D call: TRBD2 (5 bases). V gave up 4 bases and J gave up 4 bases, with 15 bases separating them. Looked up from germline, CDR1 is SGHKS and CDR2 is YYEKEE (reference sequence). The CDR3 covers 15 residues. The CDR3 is CASSLGLGVYNEQFF. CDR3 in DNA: TGTGCCAGCAGCCTCGGACTGGGTGTTTACAATGAGCAGTTCTTC.

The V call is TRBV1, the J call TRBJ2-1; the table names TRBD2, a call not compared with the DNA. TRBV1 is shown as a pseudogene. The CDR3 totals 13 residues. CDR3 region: CTSSQELSRGEFF. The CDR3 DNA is TGCACCAGCAGCCAAGAGCTCTCGCGGGGGGAGTTCTTC.

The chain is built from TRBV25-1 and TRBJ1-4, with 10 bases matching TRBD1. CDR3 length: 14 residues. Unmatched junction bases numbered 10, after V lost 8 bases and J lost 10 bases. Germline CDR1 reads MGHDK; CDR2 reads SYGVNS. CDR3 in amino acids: CASQGQGYLGKLFF. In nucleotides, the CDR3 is TGTGCCAGCCAGGGACAGGGGTACTTAGGAAAACTGTTTTTT.

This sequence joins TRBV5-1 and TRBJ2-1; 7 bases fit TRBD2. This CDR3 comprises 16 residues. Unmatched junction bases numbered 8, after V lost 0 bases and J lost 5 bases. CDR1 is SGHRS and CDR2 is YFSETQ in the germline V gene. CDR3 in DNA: TGCGCCAGCAGCTTGGTAGGTAGCGGGCTGGACAATGAGCAGTTCTTC. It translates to CASSLVGSGLDNEQFF.

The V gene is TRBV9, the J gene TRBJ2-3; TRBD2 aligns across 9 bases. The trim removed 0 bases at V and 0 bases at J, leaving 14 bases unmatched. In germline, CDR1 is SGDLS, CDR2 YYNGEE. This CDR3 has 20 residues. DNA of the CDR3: TGTGCCAGCAGCGTAGCTACGCTAGCGGGAAGTCCTTCTAGCACAGATACGCAGTATTTT. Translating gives CASSVATLAGSPSSTDTQYF.

The CDR3 loop reads CAWSVKGHRAYTGELFF. The DNA for the CDR3 is TGTGCCTGGAGTGTTAAGGGACACCGGGCCTACACCGGGGAGCTGTTTTTT. The chain employs TRBV30 and TRBJ2-2, with D perhaps matching TRBD1 (6 bases). The CDR3 has 17 residues. The germline gives CDR1 GTSNPN, CDR2 SVGIG (reference sequence). The V end lost 0 bases, the J end lost 3 bases, and 17 bases lay between the germline ends.

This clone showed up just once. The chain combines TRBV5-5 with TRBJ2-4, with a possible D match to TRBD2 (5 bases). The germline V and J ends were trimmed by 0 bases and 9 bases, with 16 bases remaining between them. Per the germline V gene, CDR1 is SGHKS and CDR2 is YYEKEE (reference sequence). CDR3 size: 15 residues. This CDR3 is CASSLDAGAASIQYF. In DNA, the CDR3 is TGTGCCAGCAGCTTGGATGCGGGCGCCGCCAGCATTCAGTACTTC.

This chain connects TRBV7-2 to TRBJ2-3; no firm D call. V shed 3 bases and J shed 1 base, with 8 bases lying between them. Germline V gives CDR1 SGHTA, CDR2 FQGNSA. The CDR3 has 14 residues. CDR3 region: CASSFARGTDTQYF. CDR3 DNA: TGTGCCAGCAGCTTCGCCCGGGGCACAGATACGCAGTATTTT.